This T cell receptor (beta chain) was sequenced in a study of identifying expanded T cells in peripheral blood. The study's findings and limits: Over around two and four weeks, about 15 and 19 clones changed, versus approximately 1.1 between replicates. Across healthy donors, higher total template counts meant significantly greater approximately two-week count variance.

As regards this clone: Its antigen is unidentified.

Germline CDR1 is LGHNA and CDR2 is YNFKEQ. Trimming cost V 4 bases and J 0 bases; bases outside gene matches: 12. The CDR3 is 18 residues long. Healthy donors had no documented immune events, such as infections, while sampled. TCRdb keeps only in-frame clones here, not all; method: immunoSEQ multiplex PCR. The sample shows around 130,000 clones, about 88% of them seen only once. The source of this sequence is a person between 18 and 69 years old in good health. V and J are TRBV4-2 and TRBJ2-5; TRBD2 aligns across 9 bases. Sequenced material: blood. CDR3 in DNA: TGTGCCAGCAGCCCGACCGCAGCGGGGGGCCAATACCAAGAGACCCAGTACTTC. This translates into CASSPTAAGGQYQETQYF.